This note documents a single T cell receptor (beta chain) sequence. The antigen is unknown. Naive CD8 cells were CD45RO-negative, positively selected for CCR7, excluding terminally differentiated effector memory CD45RA+ cells. These data are taken from a study of shared clonotypes between healthy human individuals. General study findings and limits: Clonotypes which were not shared had lower generation probabilities than clonotypes that all four donors shared. Shared clonotypes: about 5% naive CD4, about 3.3% naive CD8, about 2.4% memory CD4, around 0.4% memory CD8. Only a few donors were included, so the genetic and exposure-history diversity represented was limited.

Assay: immunoSEQ multiplex PCR; the TCRdb copy retains only in-frame clones and omits some. Among hundreds of thousands of clones listed, approximately 96% were seen once. The length of the CDR3 is 16 residues. The germline gives CDR1 SQVTM, CDR2 ANQGSEA. The germline V and J ends were trimmed by 2 bases and 0 bases, with 14 bases remaining between them. The genes are TRBV29-1 and TRBJ2-1, with a possible D match to TRBD2 (6 bases). The TCR originated in a woman aged 25 to 45 in good health. Material: naive CD8+ T cells sorted from blood. The CDR3 is CSVESYGGRSYNEQFF. CDR3 DNA sequence: TGCAGCGTTGAATCCTACGGGGGTCGCTCCTACAATGAGCAGTTCTTC.